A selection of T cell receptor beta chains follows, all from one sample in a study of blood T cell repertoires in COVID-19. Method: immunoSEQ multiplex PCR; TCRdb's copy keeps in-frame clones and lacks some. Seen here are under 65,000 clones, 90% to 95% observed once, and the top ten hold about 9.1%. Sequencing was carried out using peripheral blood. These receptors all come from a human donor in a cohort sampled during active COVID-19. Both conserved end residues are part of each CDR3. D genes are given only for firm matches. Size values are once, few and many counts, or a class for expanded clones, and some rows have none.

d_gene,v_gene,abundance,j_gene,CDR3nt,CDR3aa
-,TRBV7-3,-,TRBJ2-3,TGTGCCAGCAGCTTAATGGTGAGCGGTAGCACAGATACGCAGTATTTT,CASSLMVSGSTDTQYF
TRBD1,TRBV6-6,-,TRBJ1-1,TGTGCCAGCAGTCGACGGACAGGGGCAAGGAACACTGAAGCTTTCTTT,CASSRRTGARNTEAFF
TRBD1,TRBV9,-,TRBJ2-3,TGTGCCAGCAGCGTGACAGGGATTGGCACAGATACGCAGTATTTT,CASSVTGIGTDTQYF
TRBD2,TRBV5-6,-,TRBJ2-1,TGTGCCAGCAGCTTGCGAGCGGGGGATTCCTACAATGAGCAGTTCTTC,CASSLRAGDSYNEQFF
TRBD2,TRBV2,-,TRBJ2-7,TGTGCCAGCAAACGGGAGGCCCCCTACGAGCAGTACTTC,CASKREAPYEQYF
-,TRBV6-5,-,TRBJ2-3,TGTGCCAGCAGTTACTCGAAAGCGGAAGATACGCAGTATTTT,CASSYSKAEDTQYF
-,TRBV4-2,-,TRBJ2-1,TGTGCCAGCAGCCAAGGTTCGGGATTCAACAATGAGCAGTTCTTC,CASSQGSGFNNEQFF
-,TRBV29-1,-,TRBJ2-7,TGCAGCGTTGAAGGCCCGAGCGAGCAGTACTTC,CSVEGPSEQYF
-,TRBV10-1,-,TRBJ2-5,TGCGCCAGCAGCCCTGCAGGGGAGCAAGAGACCCAGTACTTC,CASSPAGEQETQYF
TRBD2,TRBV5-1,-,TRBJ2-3,TGCGCCAGCAGCTGGAAAGGGACTAGCGGGGGGGCCAAGGATACGCAGTATTTT,CASSWKGTSGGAKDTQYF
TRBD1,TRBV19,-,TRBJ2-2,TGTGCCAGTAAGGGACAGGGGAGTAGGGGCCCCACCGGGGAGCTGTTTTTT,CASKGQGSRGPTGELFF
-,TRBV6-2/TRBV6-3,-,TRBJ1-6,TGTGCCAGCAGTTCGACAGAAATTTCGCCCCTCCACTTT,CASSSTEISPLHF
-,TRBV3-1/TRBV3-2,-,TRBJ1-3,TGTGCCGGCAGCCAAGATTGGCGGACACCACTCTCTGGAAACACCATATATTTT,CAGSQDWRTPLSGNTIYF
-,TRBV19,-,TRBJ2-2,TGTGCCAGTAACGATGAGGATGTCGGGGAGCTGTTTTTT,CASNDEDVGELFF
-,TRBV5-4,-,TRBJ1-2,TGTGCCAGCAGCTTCCCCAGGTTTGGGGCAGCAAACTATGGCTACACCTTC,CASSFPRFGAANYGYTF
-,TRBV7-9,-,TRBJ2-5,TGTGCCAGCAGCTTTACCTCCACTCGGGAGACCCAGTACTTC,CASSFTSTRETQYF
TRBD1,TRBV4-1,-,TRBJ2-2,TGCGCCAGCAGCCAGACAGGGGGCGCGGGCGGGGAGCTGTTTTTT,CASSQTGGAGGELFF
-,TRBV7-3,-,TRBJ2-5,TGTGCCAGCAGCTTATCTTCGGCGGGAGAGACCCAGTACTTC,CASSLSSAGETQYF
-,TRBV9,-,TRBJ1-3,TGTGCCAGCAGCGTAGGGGGGCAGACCCTTCTCGGAAACACCATATATTTT,CASSVGGQTLLGNTIYF
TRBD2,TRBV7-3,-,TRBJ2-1,TGTGCCAGCAGCTTCGAAGCGGGGGGCTACAATGAGCAGTTCTTC,CASSFEAGGYNEQFF
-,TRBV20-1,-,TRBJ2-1,TGCAGTGCCTTCAGGGTCAATGAGCAGTTCTTC,CSAFRVNEQFF
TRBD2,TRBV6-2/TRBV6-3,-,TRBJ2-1,TGTGCCAGCAGTTACTCGGCTAGCGGGGGGCCAAAGGAGAGGAATGAGCAGTTCTTC,CASSYSASGGPKERNEQFF
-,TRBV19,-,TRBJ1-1,TGTGCCAGTAGTATTGGGGCCCAAAACACTGAAGCTTTCTTT,CASSIGAQNTEAFF
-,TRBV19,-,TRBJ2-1,TGTGCCAGTAGGAGGGAGACACCCATCAATGAGCAGTTCTTC,CASRRETPINEQFF
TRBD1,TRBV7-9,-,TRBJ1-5,TGTGCCAGCAGCTTAACGGACAGGGGCAATCAGCCCCAGCATTTT,CASSLTDRGNQPQHF
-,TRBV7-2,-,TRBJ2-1,TGTGCCAGCAGCCTAACGTGGAGCAGGGTGGATGAGCAGTTCTTC,CASSLTWSRVDEQFF
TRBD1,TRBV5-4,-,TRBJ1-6,TGTGCCAGCACCAGACGGGACAGGGGGAATTCACCCCTCCACTTT,CASTRRDRGNSPLHF
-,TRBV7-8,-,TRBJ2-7,TGTGCCAGCAGCTTGAGGGACACGCACTACGAGCAGTACTTC,CASSLRDTHYEQYF
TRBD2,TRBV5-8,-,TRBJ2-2,TGTGCCAGCAGCACGGGGCGGGGGTTCCTGGGCGGGGAGCTGTTTTTT,CASSTGRGFLGGELFF
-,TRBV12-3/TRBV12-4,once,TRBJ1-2,TGTGCCAGCAGTTTCGCGGGGGACGGCTACACCTTC,CASSFAGDGYTF
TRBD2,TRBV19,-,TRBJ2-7,TGTGCCAGTAGTACGCGGGGGACTACCTACGAGCAGTACTTC,CASSTRGTTYEQYF
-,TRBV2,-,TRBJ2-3,TGTGCCAGCCAATTTTATGGAGCGGATCGAGTTTTT,CASQFYGADRVF
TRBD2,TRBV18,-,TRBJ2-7,TGTGCCAGCTCCCCAGGGACTAGCGGGAATTACGAGCAGTACTTC,CASSPGTSGNYEQYF
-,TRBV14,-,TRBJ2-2,TGTGCCAGCAGCCCCGTCTTTCTTTCTAACACCGGGGAGCTGTTTTTT,CASSPVFLSNTGELFF
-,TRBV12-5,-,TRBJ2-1,TGTGCTAGTGGTTCCTACGTTAGCAAGGGGCAAAATTATTACCTTTACAATGAGCAGTTCTTC,CASGSYVSKGQNYYLYNEQFF
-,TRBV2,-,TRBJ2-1,TGTGCCAGCAGACCCCTGAGCGGCTCCTACAATGAGCAGTTCTTC,CASRPLSGSYNEQFF
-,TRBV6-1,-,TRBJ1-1,TGTGCCAGCAGTGAAGGGAACTTACAGGGATCTGAAGCTTTCTTT,CASSEGNLQGSEAFF
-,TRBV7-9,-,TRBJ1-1,TGTGCCAGCAGGGTACAGAACACTGAAGCTTTCTTT,CASRVQNTEAFF
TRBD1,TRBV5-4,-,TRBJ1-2,TGTGCCAGCAGCTTGGTGGCAGGGGGCGGTGGCTACACCTTC,CASSLVAGGGGYTF
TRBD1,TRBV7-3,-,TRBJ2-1,TGTGCCAGCAGCCGGGGACAGGGGTCGTACAATGAGCAGTTCTTC,CASSRGQGSYNEQFF
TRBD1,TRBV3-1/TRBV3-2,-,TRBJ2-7,TGTGCCAGCAGCCAGTACACGACAGGGATCGAGCAGTACTTC,CASSQYTTGIEQYF
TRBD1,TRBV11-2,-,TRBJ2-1,TGTGCCAGCTCGGGGACAGCAGACAATGAGCAGTTCTTC,CASSGTADNEQFF
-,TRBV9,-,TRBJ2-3,TGTGCCAGCAGCCCAGAGGGAGATACGCAGTATTTT,CASSPEGDTQYF
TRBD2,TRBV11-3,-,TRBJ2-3,TGTGCCAGCAGCCTTCAGCCGCTAGCGGGGAGCACAGATACGCAGTATTTT,CASSLQPLAGSTDTQYF
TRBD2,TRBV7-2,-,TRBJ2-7,TGTGCCAGCAGCTCGGGACTAGCGGGGGCCATCGGCGGCGAGCAGTACTTC,CASSSGLAGAIGGEQYF
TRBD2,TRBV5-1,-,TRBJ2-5,TGCGCCAGCTGGACTAGCGGGACACAAGAGACCCAGTACTTC,CASWTSGTQETQYF
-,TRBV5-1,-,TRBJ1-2,TGCGCCAGCAGCCCAGGGGACACCTCCTATGGCTACACCTTC,CASSPGDTSYGYTF
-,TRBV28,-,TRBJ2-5,TGTGCCAGCAGCTCTTACCTACAGCAAGAGACCCAGTACTTC,CASSSYLQQETQYF
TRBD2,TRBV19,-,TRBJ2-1,TGTGCCAGTCGCCAATTAGCGGGACCCCCGGCGATCTTC,CASRQLAGPPAIF
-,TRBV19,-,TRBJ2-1,TGTGCCAGTACTCAAACTCCGGCAGGGGCGCAGTTCTTC,CASTQTPAGAQFF
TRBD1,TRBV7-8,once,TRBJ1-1,TGTGCCAGCAGCATATATACAGGGGGCGGAACTGAAGCTTTCTTT,CASSIYTGGGTEAFF
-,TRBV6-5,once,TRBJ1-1,TGTGCCAGCAGTTCAAAAAACGGTGTAGTGAACACTGAAGCTTTCTTT,CASSSKNGVVNTEAFF
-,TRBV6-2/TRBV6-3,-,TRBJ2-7,TGTGCCAGCAGTTACTTCAGCTACGAGCAGTACTTC,CASSYFSYEQYF
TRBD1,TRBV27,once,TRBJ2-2,TGTGCCAGCGGCCACAGGGGGCAAGGGAACACCGGGGAGCTGTTTTTT,CASGHRGQGNTGELFF
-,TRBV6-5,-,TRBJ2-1,TGTGCCAGCAGGAACAGGGTACGTTACAATGAGCAGTTCTTC,CASRNRVRYNEQFF